This T cell receptor beta chain is from a study of T cell responses to AZD1222 COVID-19 vaccine (dated by TCRdb to the early 2020s). Background for the entire study: TCR sequencing was performed for approximately 240 trial participants, of whom roughly 200 were given two doses of AZD1222 and around 25 were given two doses of MenACWY control vaccine. Enrollment into the trials was organized by age into subgroups of 18-55, 56-69 and 70-plus years, and those subgroups contained approximately 160, 26 and 62 TCR-sequenced participants, respectively. What the study reported, not specific to this receptor: Because no samples from the day 14 peak response were available, repertoires could be characterized only after the peak T cell response. Epitopes outside the regions mutated in the B.1.351 and B.1.1.7 variants were reportedly recognized by nearly half of the unique spike-specific TCRs. Participants were mostly white British and included more females than males, and it was suggested by the authors that clonal diversity may have been underestimated. Conclusions about previously exposed vaccinees were limited because only a handful of AZD1222 recipients were SARS-CoV-2 seropositive at baseline. Spike-specific TCR breadth and depth rose significantly after two AZD1222 doses compared with day 0 and with MenACWY recipients. CD4 TCRs associated with the vaccine covered the entire spike protein, and the dominant responses were in regions 160-218 and 743-854. The 56-69-year group was small, and its depth increase did not reach significance, likely because of low power.

Including the terminal cysteine and phenylalanine, the CDR3 comprises 14 residues. Only the CDR3 region is kept as DNA, spanning 42 bases read in frame from base 1. The germline V gene yields SGHTA for CDR1 and FQGNSA for CDR2. V and J are truncated by 2 bases and 2 bases respectively, leaving an intervening sequence of 9 bases. The CDR3 regions of human TCRbeta chains were subjected to immunosequencing. Per the original workflow: TCRs in the repertoires were compared against a reference library of SARS-CoV-2-specific TCRs that had been generated with the MIRA antigen-specificity platform. Breadth was defined as the fraction of unique TCRs that were SARS-CoV-2-associated. Depth was defined as the fraction of total T cells that were SARS-CoV-2-associated. Using the MIRA data, each spike-specific TCR was assigned both to the spike region to which the TCR was reactive and to a CD4 or CD8 class. Log10-transformed breadth and depth values were compared by one-way ANOVA with Sidak's multiple comparisons tests. Entries here come from immuneACCESS through TCRdb and include only in-frame sequences with V and J called. Some clones fail to appear in such tables; in the studies checked, an unresolved V gene covers under half of the shortfall, and the cause of the remainder is unknown. The DNA was the basis for D and trimming; V, J and clone size are from that table. The sample table holds some 150,000 clones, of which 88% were seen once. Of the sample, about 5% falls within the top ten clones.

With respect to this clone: Its cognate antigen has yet to be identified. No base-level quality is on record; no much larger clone is a single base apart.

In the paper's terms, the time point label means: about 28 days (+/-7) after the second vaccine dose. The intended sense of this specimen's treatment or condition label: meningococcal conjugate vaccine given as trial control. Samples from vaccinated people were obtained from the UK trials COV001 and COV002, which included a single-blind randomized controlled phase 2/3 trial of AZD1222 (ChAdOx1 nCoV-19) in healthy adults. For TCRbeta chain sequencing, PBMC samples from trial participants were taken at day 0 and at day 28 after the second dose. The sequencing used peripheral blood, collected 28 days after the second dose of the MenACWY control vaccine. The receptor's source is an adult who received the MenACWY meningococcal vaccine as a control. The sequence is built from TRBV7-2 and TRBJ1-1; matching of 5 bases hints at TRBD1 as the D gene. The nucleotides are TGTGCCAGCAGCTTAATGGGGGGTAACACTGAAGCTTTCTTT. Its protein is CASSLMGGNTEAFF. Reference TRBV7-2 and TRBJ1-1 genes cover what lies past the CDR3, so the full variable domain is GAGVSQSPSNKVTEKGKDVELRCDPISGHTALYWYRQSLGQGLEFLIYFQGNSAPDKSGLPSDRFSAERTGGSVSTLTIQRTQQEDSAVYLCASSLMGGNTEAFFGQGTRLTVV.